A single T cell receptor beta chain is shown here with its context. This sample is drawn from a study of cytomegalovirus exposure and HLA in healthy donors. Primers included in the PCR were 60 Vbeta and 13 Jbeta primers. Some clones are missing from TCRdb's copy, which holds only in-frame ones; the method was immunoSEQ multiplex PCR. Seen here are some 170,000 clones, more than 80% observed once, and the top ten hold just under 5%. All donors participated as healthy donors of bone marrow. V gave up 4 bases and J gave up 9 bases, with 21 bases separating them. The CDR3 runs to 16 residues. Germline V CDR1 and CDR2: SGHTA, FQGNSA.

The TCR originated in a woman under 30 in good health and CMV-seropositive. The chain is built from TRBV7-2 and TRBJ2-2, with D possibly being TRBD2 (5 bases). The sample was PBMCs. The CDR3 loop is CASSSQDRDNARELFF. The CDR3 DNA reads as TGTGCCAGCAGCTCCCAGGACCGGGATAATGCCCGGGAGCTGTTTTTT.